A selection of T cell receptor beta chains follows, all from one sample in a study of CD8+CD57+ T cells in acquired aplastic anemia. TCRdb re-analysed the reads in MiXCR, keeping a single row per CDR3 protein. The sample contains around 200,000 distinct CDR3 sequences, around half of which appear only once. Sample: sorted CD4+, CD8+, or CD8+CD57+ T cells (not recorded which) from PBMCs. The source of these receptors is a human donor in good health, serving as a control. CDR3s include the opening cysteine and the closing phenylalanine or tryptophan. D genes are given only for firm matches. Only part of the rows carry a size: once, few, many, or a class if the clone is expanded.

size: many
J: TRBJ1-1
V: TRBV19
D: .
CDR3: CASIRTVATGEAFF
DNA: TGTGCCAGTATTAGGACCGTCGCGACAGGCGAAGCTTTCTTT

size: .
J: TRBJ1-1
V: TRBV14
D: TRBD1
CDR3: CASSVSQGMNTEAFF
DNA: TGTGCCAGCAGCGTATCACAGGGGATGAACACTGAAGCTTTCTTT

size: many
J: TRBJ1-5
V: TRBV24-1
D: .
CDR3: CATSDLGGNQPQHF
DNA: TGTGCCACCAGTGATTTGGGGGGGAATCAGCCCCAGCATTTT

size: .
J: TRBJ2-5
V: TRBV7-8
D: .
CDR3: CASSSTTGKQETQYF
DNA: TGTGCCAGCAGCTCTACAACCGGTAAACAAGAGACCCAGTACTTC

size: .
J: TRBJ1-6
V: TRBV2
D: .
CDR3: CASSGMYNSPLHF
DNA: TGTGCCAGCAGTGGGATGTATAATTCACCCCTCCACTTT

size: few
J: TRBJ1-6
V: TRBV2
D: .
CDR3: CASSDLGVF
DNA: TGTGCCAGCAGTGACCTGGGGGTCTTT

size: .
J: TRBJ2-1
V: TRBV6-1
D: .
CDR3: CASSDRGREFF
DNA: TGTGCCAGCAGTGACCGGGGTAGGGAGTTCTTC

size: once
J: TRBJ2-5
V: TRBV7-2
D: TRBD1
CDR3: CASSRLGQGKETQYF
DNA: TGTGCCAGCAGCCGCCTAGGACAGGGGAAAGAGACCCAGTACTTC

size: many
J: TRBJ2-7
V: TRBV11-3
D: .
CDR3: CASSLGQGRQYF
DNA: TGTGCCAGCAGCTTAGGGCAGGGGCGACAGTACTTC

size: .
J: TRBJ2-7
V: TRBV7-2
D: TRBD1
CDR3: CASSVQGAYEQYF
DNA: TGTGCCAGCAGCGTACAGGGGGCTTACGAGCAGTACTTC

size: many
J: TRBJ2-3
V: TRBV4-3
D: .
CDR3: CASSQEWLQNTQYF
DNA: TGCGCCAGCAGCCAAGAGTGGCTACAGAATACGCAGTATTTT

size: .
J: TRBJ2-3
V: TRBV5-5
D: .
CDR3: CASSLGVPTQYF
DNA: TGTGCCAGCAGCTTGGGAGTTCCTACGCAGTATTTT

size: .
J: TRBJ1-1
V: TRBV12-3/TRBV12-4
D: TRBD1
CDR3: CASSPFDRGGRYTEAFF
DNA: TGTGCCAGCAGCCCTTTCGACAGGGGAGGGAGGTACACTGAAGCTTTCTTT

size: few
J: TRBJ2-3
V: TRBV7-2
D: .
CDR3: CASSLAKQGEEQYF
DNA: TGTGCCAGCAGCTTAGCGAAACAGGGAGAGGAGCAGTATTTT

size: many
J: TRBJ2-3
V: TRBV19
D: TRBD1
CDR3: CASSMTGIAITSTDTQYF
DNA: TGTGCCAGTAGTATGACAGGGATCGCCATCACTAGCACAGATACGCAGTATTTT

size: few
J: TRBJ2-5
V: TRBV18
D: .
CDR3: CASSVQILQETQYF
DNA: TGTGCCAGCTCAGTACAGATACTCCAAGAGACCCAGTACTTC

size: .
J: TRBJ2-1
V: TRBV6-5
D: TRBD2
CDR3: CASRGLAGGVPPTFF
DNA: TGTGCCAGCAGGGGACTAGCGGGAGGAGTCCCGCCTACGTTCTTC